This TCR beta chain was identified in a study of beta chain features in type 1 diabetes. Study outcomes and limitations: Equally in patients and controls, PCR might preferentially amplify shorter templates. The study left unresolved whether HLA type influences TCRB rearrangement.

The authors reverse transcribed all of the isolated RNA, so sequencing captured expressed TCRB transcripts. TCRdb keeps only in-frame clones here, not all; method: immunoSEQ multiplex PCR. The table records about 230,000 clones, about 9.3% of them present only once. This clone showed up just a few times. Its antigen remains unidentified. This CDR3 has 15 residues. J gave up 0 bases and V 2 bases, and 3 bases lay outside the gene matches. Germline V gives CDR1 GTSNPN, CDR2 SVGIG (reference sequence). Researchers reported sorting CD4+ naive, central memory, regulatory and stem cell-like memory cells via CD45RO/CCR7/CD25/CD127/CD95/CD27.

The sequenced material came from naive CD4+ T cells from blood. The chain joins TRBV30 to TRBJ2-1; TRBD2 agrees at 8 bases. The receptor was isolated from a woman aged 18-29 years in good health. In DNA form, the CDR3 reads TGTGCCTGGAGTCTAGGACTAGCCTCCTACAATGAGCAGTTCTTC. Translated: CAWSLGLASYNEQFF.